These 31 T cell receptor beta chains originate from one sample sequenced in a study of T cell changes during pregnancy in multiple sclerosis. The table came from immunoSEQ multiplex PCR; TCRdb's copy has only in-frame clones and leaves some out. The sample carries around 21,000 clones, around nine tenths recorded once. Sequenced material: CD8+ T cells from peripheral blood mononuclear cells, taken after pregnancy. The receptors shown here come from a female donor in good health, enrolled as a control in a pregnancy study.

This chain uses TRBV7-2 with TRBJ2-1; D might be TRBD1 (5 bases). V was trimmed by 1 base and J by 4 bases, leaving 17 bases between them. The CDR3 totals 17 residues. Germline-derived CDR1 and CDR2 are SGHTA and FQGNSA. In DNA form, the CDR3 reads TGTGCCAGCAGCTTAGAGGGTGGCTGGACACCTTACAATGAGCAGTTCTTC. This sequence encodes CASSLEGGWTPYNEQFF.

This chain connects TRBV5-1 to TRBJ2-7; 14 bases line up with TRBD2. Trimming at V came to 2 bases and at J to 3 bases, leaving 4 bases not matched to a gene. The CDR3 has 16 residues. CDR1 and CDR2 from the germline V gene are SGHRS and YFSETQ. CDR3 amino acids: CASSLPGTSGSYEQYF. CDR3 DNA sequence: TGCGCCAGCAGCTTACCCGGGACTAGCGGGAGCTACGAGCAGTACTTC.

The J gene is TRBJ2-5, the V gene TRBV4-2; D perhaps matches TRBD2 (6 bases). The CDR3 sequence is 15 residues long. V was shortened by 4 bases and J by 2 bases, with 14 bases between the two germline ends. Germline CDR1 reads LGHNA; CDR2 reads YNFKEQ. The CDR3 DNA reads as TGTGCCAGCAGCCTCCCGACTAGAAGACAAGAGACCCAGTACTTC. This gives the protein CASSLPTRRQETQYF.

The chain employs TRBV19 and TRBJ2-2; possibly TRBD2 for D (6 bases). Trimming pared 3 bases from V and 7 bases from J, leaving 18 bases between. CDR1 and CDR2 (germline): LNHDA, SQIVND (reference sequence). This CDR3 contains 16 residues. The CDR3 nucleotides are TGTGCCAGTAGTATTTTCGGAGGGCCTTCCGGCGGGGAGCTGTTTTTT. It translates to CASSIFGGPSGGELFF. The variable domain in full, completed from reference TRBV19 and TRBJ2-2, reads DGGITQSPKYLFRKEGQNVTLSCEQNLNHDAMYWYRQDPGQGLRLIYYSQIVNDFQKGDIAEGYSVSREKKESFPLTVTSAQKNPTAFYLCASSIFGGPSGGELFFGEGSRLTVL.

The V call is TRBV7-2, the J call TRBJ1-2; 7 bases match TRBD1. Trimming at V came to 0 bases and at J to 2 bases, leaving 6 bases not matched to a gene. CDR3 length equals 16 residues. Germline CDR1 and CDR2: SGHTA and FQGNSA. Here the CDR3 reads CASSLAPGQANYGYTF. CDR3 DNA sequence: TGTGCCAGCAGCTTAGCCCCTGGACAGGCAAACTATGGCTACACCTTC.

This clone was observed once. V gene TRBV6-6 combines with J gene TRBJ2-3; 8 nucleotides line up with TRBD1. Unmatched junction bases numbered 11, after V lost 7 bases and J lost 5 bases. The CDR3 has 15 residues. Germline CDR1 MNHNY, CDR2 SVGAGI (reference sequence). In DNA, the CDR3 is TGTGCCAGCACCGGGGCAGGGGGCAACCAAGATACGCAGTATTTT. Amino acids: CASTGAGGNQDTQYF.

V usage is TRBV7-2 and J usage is TRBJ2-3, with TRBD2 matching 8 bases. The CDR3 has 19 residues. From germline, CDR1 is SGHTA and CDR2 FQGNSA. The trim removed 0 bases at V and 0 bases at J, leaving 11 bases unmatched. The CDR3 DNA reads as TGTGCCAGCAGCTTAGCTGGCTTACTAGCGGACTCTAGCACAGATACGCAGTATTTT. The encoded protein is CASSLAGLLADSSTDTQYF.

Only a few counts were recorded for this clone. This chain connects TRBV30 to TRBJ1-1; no reliable D call. The V end lost 0 bases, the J end lost 7 bases, and 9 bases lay between the germline ends. Germline V gene lookup returns CDR1 GTSNPN and CDR2 SVGIG (reference sequence). The CDR3 totals 12 residues. CDR3 region: CAWSVIGGEAFF. Here the CDR3 DNA reads TGTGCCTGGAGTGTGATCGGCGGTGAAGCTTTCTTT.

The rearrangement uses TRBV19 and TRBJ2-1; D might be TRBD1 (6 bases). Germline loops: CDR1 LNHDA, CDR2 SQIVND (reference sequence). This CDR3 is built from 14 residues. V lost 3 bases and J lost 2, with 8 bases in between. Here the CDR3 DNA reads TGTGCCAGTAGTATGTGGACAGCCTACAATGAGCAGTTCTTC. Its translation is CASSMWTAYNEQFF.

The chain is built from TRBV6-1 and TRBJ2-3; TRBD1 is a possible D gene (5 bases). The CDR3 has 20 residues. The V and J ends lost 0 bases and 2 bases respectively, with 24 bases between them. Germline V lookup: CDR1 MNHNS, CDR2 SASEGT. CDR3 loop: CASSEAQGALGPRYTDTQYF. The CDR3, as DNA: TGTGCCAGCAGTGAAGCGCAAGGGGCTCTGGGTCCAAGATACACAGATACGCAGTATTTT.

V usage is TRBV6-1 and J usage is TRBJ1-5; D is unclear. V was trimmed by 7 bases and J by 0 bases, leaving 13 bases between them. Germline V CDR1 and CDR2: MNHNS, SASEGT. The CDR3 has 15 residues. The CDR3: CASKQDGNSNQPQHF. CDR3 nucleotide sequence: TGTGCCAGCAAGCAGGACGGGAATAGCAATCAGCCCCAGCATTTT.

This chain links TRBV27 with TRBJ2-7; D is possibly TRBD2 (7 bases). Germline loops: CDR1 MNHEY, CDR2 SMNVEV (reference sequence). With 5 bases removed from V and 5 bases from J, the gap between germline ends came to 16 bases. This CDR3 contains 14 residues. CDR3 sequence: CASSPRGRDNEQYF. CDR3 sequence (DNA): TGTGCCAGCAGTCCCCGGGGGAGGGACAACGAGCAGTACTTC.

The chain has TRBV7-2 and TRBJ2-7, with D possibly being TRBD2 (5 bases). CDR1 and CDR2 from the germline V gene are SGHTA and FQGNSA. Trimming shortened V by 5 bases and J by 6 bases, and 14 bases separated the two germline ends. This CDR3 has 13 residues. The CDR3 spells CASSTTSSSEQYF. CDR3 DNA sequence: TGTGCCAGCAGCACCACTAGTAGTTCCGAGCAGTACTTC.

The chain uses TRBV5-6 and TRBJ2-7, with D possibly matching TRBD1 (6 bases). In germline, CDR1 is SGHDT, CDR2 YYEEEE. V lost 5 bases and J 7 bases, leaving 16 bases between the germline ends. The CDR3 loop spans 13 amino acids. In DNA, the CDR3 is TGTGCCAGCAGTTTTAGGGGGTCACAGGAGCAGTACTTC. Its translation is CASSFRGSQEQYF.

The CDR3 is CASSLRGTEAFF. The CDR3 bases are TGTGCCAGCAGTTTACGGGGGACTGAAGCTTTCTTT. This chain joins TRBV27 and TRBJ1-1; a possible D gene is TRBD1 (5 bases). CDR3 size: 12 residues. Between the trimmed V and J ends, which lost 2 bases and 5 bases, there was a span of 6 bases. Germline lookup yields CDR1 MNHEY and CDR2 SMNVEV (reference sequence).

The chain employs TRBV6-1 and TRBJ2-7, with TRBD1 identical over 9 bases. Trimming took 3 bases from V and 6 from J; bases not matched to a gene: 3. This CDR3 region has 13 residues. Germline V gene sequence: CDR1 MNHNS, CDR2 SASEGT. In nucleotides, the CDR3 is TGTGCCAGCAGTGACAGGACAGGGGTCGAGCAGTACTTC. As protein: CASSDRTGVEQYF.

The genes are TRBV18 and TRBJ1-2; D remains unclear. Germline V gives CDR1 KGHSH, CDR2 LQKENI. Trimming removed 5 bases from V and 4 bases from J, with 14 bases in between. This CDR3 is built from 14 residues. The CDR3 DNA is TGTGCCAGCTCAACCGGACTTATCCTCTATGGCTACACCTTC. Protein sequence: CASSTGLILYGYTF.

This sequence joins TRBV5-8 and TRBJ2-7; 7 nucleotides line up with TRBD2. The length of the CDR3 is 16 residues. Germline V gene sequence: CDR1 SGHTS, CDR2 YDEGEE. The junction had 13 bases not matched to a gene; V was cut back by 4 bases and J by 3 bases. The CDR3 nucleotides read TGTGCCAGCAGCCCGGCGGGCCTGGGAGGGGACTACGAGCAGTACTTC. Its translation: CASSPAGLGGDYEQYF.

This chain joins TRBV2 and TRBJ1-4; D not resolved. The CDR3 loop spans 15 amino acids. Looked up from germline, CDR1 is SNHLY and CDR2 is FYNNEI. V lost 2 bases, J lost 4 bases, and 11 bases lay in between. CDR3 DNA: TGTGCCAGCAGTGAAACAGATTATTTTAATGAAAAACTGTTTTTT. Translating it yields CASSETDYFNEKLFF.

The chain is built from TRBV7-7 and TRBJ1-5; the D is unclear. Germline CDR1 reads SSHAT; CDR2 reads FNYEAQ (reference sequence). CDR3 length equals 13 residues. V lost 1 base and J lost 6, with 7 bases in between. The CDR3 coding sequence is TGTGCCAGCAGCTTAGATCTAGGTCAGCCCCAGCATTTT. It codes for CASSLDLGQPQHF.

This clone appeared once. A read error may account for a junction end that differs from germline. The chain links TRBV7-2 to TRBJ1-1; weak D call: TRBD1 (6 bases). This CDR3 contains 12 residues. Germline V lookup: CDR1 SGHTA, CDR2 FQGNSA. The CDR3 DNA is TGTGCCAGCAGCTCCATGACAGGCCGTCGTGTATTT. Protein product: CASSSMTGRRVF.

This clone was counted once. In nucleotides, the CDR3 is TGTGCCAGCAGCCAAAGCCAGGATCAGCCCCAGCATTTT. This translates into CASSQSQDQPQHF. This chain joins TRBV4-2 and TRBJ1-5; D remains unclear. V lost 2 bases to trimming and J lost 5 bases, with 7 bases between them. CDR1 is LGHNA and CDR2 is YNFKEQ in the germline V gene. The CDR3 contains 13 residues.

The chain employs TRBV7-9 and TRBJ2-1, with D possibly being TRBD1 (6 bases). V lost 5 bases and J lost 4, with 15 bases in between. The V gene's germline CDR1 is SEHNR and CDR2 FQNEAQ (reference sequence). CDR3 length: 15 residues. CDR3 coding DNA: TGTGCCAGCAGCCCCTCACGGACAGCTTACAATGAGCAGTTCTTC. Translating gives CASSPSRTAYNEQFF. Full variable domain (rest looked up from reference TRBV7-9 and TRBJ2-1): DTGVSQNPRHKITKRGQNVTFRCDPISEHNRLYWYRQTLGQGPEFLTYFQNEAQLEKSRLLSDRFSAERPKGSFSTLEIQRTEQGDSAMYLCASSPSRTAYNEQFFGPGTRLTVL.

The rearrangement uses TRBV6-5 and TRBJ2-7, with D possibly TRBD1 on 6 matching bases. Germline assignment: CDR1 MNHEY and CDR2 SVGAGI. V was shortened by 10 bases and J by 5 bases, with 15 bases between the two germline ends. The CDR3 is 12 amino acids. CDR3 nucleotides: TGTGCCACCAAACAGGGTCTCGACGAGCAGTACTTC. This gives the protein CATKQGLDEQYF.

The chain links TRBV7-9 to TRBJ2-7; D is unclear. CDR3 length: 12 residues. Germline CDR1 reads SEHNR; CDR2 reads FQNEAQ (reference sequence). The germline V and J ends were trimmed by 1 base and 12 bases, with 13 bases remaining between them. DNA of the CDR3: TGTGCCAGCAGCTTAGGCGGAGTGCCGGGGTACTTC. It translates to CASSLGGVPGYF.

J is TRBJ2-2 and V is TRBV7-9; 11 bases line up with TRBD1. Germline assignment: CDR1 SEHNR and CDR2 FQNEAQ (reference sequence). Trimming at V came to 6 bases and at J to 7 bases, leaving 4 bases not matched to a gene. The CDR3 spans 14 residues. The CDR3 sequence is CASRGQGGSGELFF. The CDR3 nucleotides are TGTGCCAGCAGGGGACAGGGGGGAAGCGGGGAGCTGTTTTTT.

The genes are TRBV29-1 and TRBJ2-7, with D possibly being TRBD1 (6 bases). Germline assignment: CDR1 SQVTM and CDR2 ANQGSEA. The ends were cut back, 6 bases at V and 9 bases at J, with 18 bases in the middle. The CDR3 is 12 residues long. The CDR3 nucleotides are TGCAGCGTCCCCGGCCTCGAAGGGGGGCAGTACTTC. It encodes CSVPGLEGGQYF.

The chain recombines TRBV5-4 with TRBJ2-1, with 8 bases matching TRBD2. V was pared by 5 bases and J by 6 bases, with 4 bases of the junction left unmatched. The CDR3 runs to 13 residues. The germline V gene encodes CDR1 SGHNT and CDR2 YYREEE (reference sequence). The CDR3 region has the DNA TGTGCCAGCAGTCTAGCGGGCCCCAATGAGCAGTTCTTC. This translates into CASSLAGPNEQFF.

The chain employs TRBV5-4 and TRBJ2-5, with 9 bases fitting TRBD1. This CDR3 spans 17 amino acids. After removal of 4 bases from V and 5 bases from J, the junction contained 15 bases not matched to a gene. Germline V gives CDR1 SGHNT, CDR2 YYREEE (reference sequence). CDR3 residues: CASSTGQGLASAETQYF. The CDR3 nucleotides are TGTGCCAGCAGCACCGGACAGGGGCTTGCTTCGGCCGAGACCCAGTACTTC. Drawing the rest from reference TRBV5-4 and TRBJ2-5, the complete variable domain is ETGVTQSPTHLIKTRGQQVTLRCSSQSGHNTVSWYQQALGQGPQFIFQYYREEENGRGNFPPRFSGLQFPNYSSELNVNALELDDSALYLCASSTGQGLASAETQYFGPGTRLLVL.

CDR3 DNA sequence: TGTGCCAGCAGCCGGGGGGGCACTGAAGCTTTCTTT. It encodes CASSRGGTEAFF. The V gene is TRBV13, the J gene TRBJ1-1; D is perhaps TRBD1 (5 bases). The length of the CDR3 is 12 residues. The germline V and J ends were trimmed by 5 bases and 4 bases, with 8 bases remaining between them. Germline CDR1 reads PRHDT; CDR2 reads FYEKMQ (reference sequence). Full variable domain (missing parts from reference TRBV13 and TRBJ1-1): AAGVIQSPRHLIKEKRETATLKCYPIPRHDTVYWYQQGPGQDPQFLISFYEKMQSDKGSIPDRFSAQQFSDYHSELNMSSLELGDSALYFCASSRGGTEAFFGQGTRLTVV.

The chain has TRBV2 and TRBJ2-7, with 9 bases aligning to TRBD1. CDR1 is SNHLY, CDR2 FYNNEI, per germline. The CDR3 covers 13 residues. Germline trimming cut 9 bases from V and 2 bases from J; bases unmatched to any gene: 5. CDR3 in amino acids: CASRTGVPYEQYF. The CDR3 region has the DNA TGTGCCAGTCGGACAGGGGTCCCCTACGAGCAGTACTTC. The whole variable domain, remainder taken from reference TRBV2 and TRBJ2-7, is EPEVTQTPSHQVTQMGQEVILRCVPISNHLYFYWYRQILGQKVEFLVSFYNNEISEKSEIFDDQFSVERPDGSNFTLKIRSTKLEDSAMYFCASRTGVPYEQYFGPGTRLTVT.